Listed below are T cell receptor beta chains from one sample, sequenced in a study of CD8 T cells in ankylosing spondylitis. TCRdb analysed the 5' RACE reads with MiXCR anew, one entry per CDR3 protein. The profile shows 500,000 or so distinct CDR3 sequences, 5.3% of them singletons. Specimen: blood, either unsorted or a sorted T cell fraction (not recorded which). All receptors derive from a male donor with ankylosing spondylitis. Each CDR3 is given with its conserved first and last residue. The D gene is left open where the match is weak. Clone size appears in some rows only: once, few, many, or a class for an expanded clone.

CASSWGQPPSTDTQYF,TGCGCCAGCAGCTGGGGACAGCCGCCCAGCACAGATACGCAGTATTTT,TRBV5-1,few,TRBD1,TRBJ2-3
CASSRTGTVHNQDTQYF,TGTGCCAGCAGCCGAACCGGGACAGTTCACAATCAAGATACGCAGTATTTT,TRBV5-6,many,TRBD1,TRBJ2-3
CASSQRTEAFF,TGTGCCAGCAGCCAGAGGACTGAAGCTTTCTTT,TRBV7-2,many,NA,TRBJ1-1
CASRRDLYLDEQFF,TGTGCCAGCAGACGGGACTTATATCTAGATGAGCAGTTCTTC,TRBV7-9,many,NA,TRBJ2-1
CAIRSSYEQYF,TGTGCCATACGGAGCTCCTACGAGCAGTACTTC,TRBV10-3,many,NA,TRBJ2-7
CASSWADNYGYTF,TGTGCCAGCAGTTGGGCCGATAACTATGGCTACACCTTC,TRBV6-2/TRBV6-3,many,NA,TRBJ1-2
CASSGTYSSYEQYF,TGTGCCAGCAGCGGGACCTACTCCTCCTACGAGCAGTACTTC,TRBV7-9,many,NA,TRBJ2-7
CATLNTGELFF,TGTGCCACCCTTAACACCGGGGAGCTGTTTTTT,TRBV12-3/TRBV12-4,many,NA,TRBJ2-2
CATSDLGGYGYTF,TGTGCCACCAGTGATCTCGGGGGATATGGCTACACCTTC,TRBV24-1,many,NA,TRBJ1-2
CASSARTGREQYF,TGTGCCAGCAGCGCGAGGACAGGTCGAGAGCAGTACTTC,TRBV7-6,many,TRBD1,TRBJ2-7
CASGGNEKLFF,TGTGCCAGCGGCGGTAATGAAAAACTGTTTTTT,TRBV6-6,many,NA,TRBJ1-4
CSAWDSPRRFF,TGCAGTGCTTGGGACAGCCCAAGGCGGTTCTTC,TRBV20-1,many,TRBD1,TRBJ2-1
CASSRNRMGTGKAGELFF,TGCGCCAGCAGCAGAAACCGGATGGGGACAGGGAAGGCCGGGGAGCTGTTTTTT,TRBV5-1,many,TRBD1,TRBJ2-2
CASSYTGGEQYF,TGTGCCAGCTCATATACAGGGGGCGAGCAGTACTTC,TRBV18,NA,TRBD1,TRBJ2-7
CATSREQLSSGNTIYF,TGTGCCACCAGCAGAGAACAGCTGAGCTCTGGAAACACCATATATTTT,TRBV15,many,NA,TRBJ1-3
CASSPPGAGGREQYF,TGTGCCAGCAGCCCCCCGGGCGCGGGAGGGAGAGAGCAGTACTTC,TRBV7-2,many,TRBD2,TRBJ2-7
CASSTSGLAGGGHYNEQFF,TGTGCCAGCAGTACCTCGGGACTAGCGGGAGGGGGGCACTACAATGAGCAGTTCTTC,TRBV28,few,TRBD2,TRBJ2-1
CATSRDSGGVDGYTF,TGTGCCACCAGCAGAGATTCGGGAGGAGTCGATGGCTACACCTTC,TRBV15,many,NA,TRBJ1-2
CASSYDMGTEAFF,TGTGCCAGCAGTTACGACATGGGAACTGAAGCTTTCTTT,TRBV6-5,many,NA,TRBJ1-1
CSAGKLNTEAFF,TGCAGCGCCGGAAAGTTGAACACTGAAGCTTTCTTT,TRBV29-1,many,NA,TRBJ1-1
CASSWGLYTEAFF,TGTGCCAGCAGTTGGGGGTTGTACACTGAAGCTTTCTTT,TRBV28,many,NA,TRBJ1-1
CASRPPGGATHEQYF,TGTGCCAGCAGGCCCCCGGGGGGCGCCACCCACGAGCAGTACTTC,TRBV28,few,NA,TRBJ2-7
CASRDQRGLTGELFF,TGTGCCAGCAGGGACCAGCGGGGCCTCACCGGGGAGCTGTTTTTT,TRBV12-3/TRBV12-4,many,TRBD2,TRBJ2-2
CASSPKDGTYEQYF,TGTGCCAGCTCACCTAAGGACGGGACCTACGAGCAGTACTTC,TRBV18,NA,NA,TRBJ2-7
CSARAGDGRVAGELFF,TGCAGTGCTAGAGCTGGGGACGGGAGAGTTGCCGGGGAGCTGTTTTTT,TRBV20-1,many,NA,TRBJ2-2
CASSLDELGVSLYTQYF,TGTGCCAGCAGCTTGGACGAGCTAGGAGTCTCACTTTATACGCAGTATTTT,TRBV5-6,many,NA,TRBJ2-3
CASSLVWGPTDTQYF,TGCGCCAGCAGCTTGGTGTGGGGCCCAACAGATACGCAGTATTTT,TRBV5-1,NA,NA,TRBJ2-3
CASSSLQGATVNYGYTF,TGCGCCAGCAGCTCACTACAGGGGGCAACAGTTAACTATGGCTACACCTTC,TRBV5-1,many,TRBD1,TRBJ1-2
CASSRGTGGTGYTF,TGCGCCAGCAGCCGGGGGACCGGTGGCACTGGCTACACCTTC,TRBV5-1,few,NA,TRBJ1-2
CATSDYRAEQYF,TGTGCCACCAGTGATTACAGGGCCGAGCAGTACTTC,TRBV24-1,many,NA,TRBJ2-7
CASSRGSLGNQPQHF,TGTGCCAGCAGCCGGGGATCGTTGGGGAATCAGCCCCAGCATTTT,TRBV7-2,many,NA,TRBJ1-5
CASSESRQEGLVAKNIQYF,TGTGCCAGCAGTGAATCAAGGCAGGAGGGTTTGGTAGCCAAAAACATTCAGTACTTC,TRBV25-1,NA,NA,TRBJ2-4
CASSPGQGVSYEQYF,TGTGCCAGCAGCCCCGGACAGGGGGTTTCCTACGAGCAGTACTTC,TRBV7-2,few,TRBD1,TRBJ2-7
CASSPAQGPYDEQYF,TGTGCCAGCTCACCTGCGCAAGGTCCATACGACGAGCAGTACTTC,TRBV18,few,NA,TRBJ2-7
CASTPPGQGISNEQFF,TGCGCCAGCACCCCCCCCGGACAGGGTATAAGCAATGAGCAGTTCTTC,TRBV5-1,many,TRBD1,TRBJ2-1
CASKNGGPRSSYEQYF,TGCGCCAGCAAGAATGGCGGACCCAGGAGCTCCTACGAGCAGTACTTC,TRBV5-1,many,NA,TRBJ2-7
CAISEYGQTDTQYF,TGTGCCATCAGTGAGTACGGGCAGACAGATACGCAGTATTTT,TRBV10-3,NA,NA,TRBJ2-3
CASSPKHGQGVTYEQYF,TGTGCCAGCAGCCCCAAACACGGGCAGGGGGTAACCTACGAGCAGTACTTC,TRBV7-9,many,TRBD1,TRBJ2-7
CASSQGLSPGQPFSGNTIYF,TGCGCCAGCAGCCAAGGCTTATCGCCGGGACAGCCTTTCTCTGGAAACACCATATATTTT,TRBV4-3,many,TRBD1,TRBJ1-3
CSAAWTGGEKLFF,TGCAGTGCTGCCTGGACAGGGGGTGAAAAACTGTTTTTT,TRBV20-1,many,TRBD1,TRBJ1-4
CASSPLRGSIQETQYF,TGTGCCAGCAGCCCTCTCCGCGGGAGCATCCAAGAGACCCAGTACTTC,TRBV7-9,many,TRBD2,TRBJ2-5
CASSNVGANVLTF,TGTGCCAGCAGCAACGTAGGGGCCAACGTCCTGACTTTC,TRBV6-1,NA,NA,TRBJ2-6
CASSSGTQKDEAFF,TGTGCCAGCAGTAGTGGGACCCAAAAGGACGAAGCTTTCTTT,TRBV11-3,many,NA,TRBJ1-1
CASSPVLRDTQYF,TGTGCCAGCAGCCCCGTATTGCGGGATACGCAGTATTTT,TRBV28,many,NA,TRBJ2-3
CSAGDRVTGANVLTF,TGCAGTGCTGGGGACAGGGTAACTGGGGCCAACGTCCTGACTTTC,TRBV20-1,many,TRBD1,TRBJ2-6
CASSPIGGSNYGYTF,TGTGCCAGCAGCCCAATAGGGGGGTCAAACTATGGCTACACCTTC,TRBV27,many,NA,TRBJ1-2
CASSYRGEDQPQHF,TGTGCCAGCAGTTATAGAGGGGAGGATCAGCCCCAGCATTTT,TRBV6-2/TRBV6-3,many,NA,TRBJ1-5
CASSRASRTDTQYF,TGTGCCAGCTCACGGGCCTCCCGCACAGATACGCAGTATTTT,TRBV18,many,NA,TRBJ2-3
CSARPRDRVRQLFF,TGCAGTGCTAGACCCCGGGACAGGGTGAGGCAACTGTTTTTT,TRBV20-1,many,TRBD1,TRBJ1-4
CASSSDHYEQYF,TGTGCCAGCAGTTCGGACCACTACGAGCAGTACTTC,TRBV5-8,many,NA,TRBJ2-7
CASSRYSRDQETQYF,TGTGCCAGCAGCCGTTACTCGAGGGATCAAGAGACCCAGTACTTC,TRBV28,many,NA,TRBJ2-5
CASSLKSGSSTTYEQYF,TGTGCCAGCAGCTTAAAGTCCGGAAGCTCGACTACCTACGAGCAGTACTTC,TRBV7-2,many,NA,TRBJ2-7
CASSSPGLARAYNEQFF,TGTGCCAGCAGTTCCCCCGGACTAGCGCGAGCCTACAATGAGCAGTTCTTC,TRBV27,many,TRBD2,TRBJ2-1
CASSEGFKITPQHF,TGTGCCAGCAGTGAAGGGTTCAAAATCACACCCCAGCATTTT,TRBV6-1,few,NA,TRBJ1-5
CAWSPKWTSTEAFF,TGTGCCTGGAGCCCAAAGTGGACGAGCACTGAAGCTTTCTTT,TRBV30,many,NA,TRBJ1-1
CSASSGRVSYEQYF,TGCAGTGCTAGTAGCGGGAGGGTCTCCTACGAGCAGTACTTC,TRBV20-1,many,TRBD2,TRBJ2-7
CSASGAKYGYTF,TGCAGTGCTAGTGGGGCGAAATATGGCTACACCTTC,TRBV20-1,many,NA,TRBJ1-2
CASLFRAEAFF,TGTGCCAGCCTGTTTCGGGCTGAAGCTTTCTTT,TRBV6-1,many,NA,TRBJ1-1
CASGLAGSTDTQYF,TGTGCCAGCGGGCTAGCGGGAAGCACAGATACGCAGTATTTT,TRBV11-2,many,TRBD2,TRBJ2-3